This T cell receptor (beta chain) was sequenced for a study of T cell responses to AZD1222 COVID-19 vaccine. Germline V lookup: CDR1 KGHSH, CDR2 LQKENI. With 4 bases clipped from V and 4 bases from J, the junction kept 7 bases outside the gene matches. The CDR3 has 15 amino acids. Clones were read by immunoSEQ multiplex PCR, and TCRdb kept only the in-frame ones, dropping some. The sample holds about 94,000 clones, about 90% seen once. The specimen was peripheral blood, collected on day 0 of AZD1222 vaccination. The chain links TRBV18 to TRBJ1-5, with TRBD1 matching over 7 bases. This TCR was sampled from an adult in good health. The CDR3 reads CASSRAGGENQPQHF. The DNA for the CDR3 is TGTGCCAGCTCACGGGCAGGGGGGGAGAATCAGCCCCAGCATTTT.